The 27 T cell receptor beta chains in this list originate from one sample, sequenced in a study of Graves' ophthalmopathy and Graves' hyperthyroidism. TCR beta CDR3 regions were amplified from RNA transcripts. HTBI primers were employed in first-round RT-PCR, then a second-round multiplex PCR followed. MiXCR, run by TCRdb on the multiplex PCR reads, gives a single entry per CDR3 protein. The table lists some 750,000 distinct CDR3 sequences, 40% of them singletons, with 44% in the top ten. Sequencing input: peripheral blood. All receptors come from an adult man with Graves' ophthalmopathy.

DNA for the CDR3: TGTGCCAGTAGTGTGACAGGGAAAGCGTCCTACGAGCAGTACTTC. Its translation is CASSVTGKASYEQYF. This sequence joins TRBV19 and TRBJ2-7; 7 bases align to TRBD1. The germline gives CDR1 LNHDA, CDR2 SQIVND (reference sequence). The CDR3 has 15 amino acids. The V and J ends lost 5 bases and 1 base, in that order; junction bases with no gene match: 8. The whole variable domain, filled in from reference TRBV19 and TRBJ2-7, reads DGGITQSPKYLFRKEGQNVTLSCEQNLNHDAMYWYRQDPGQGLRLIYYSQIVNDFQKGDIAEGYSVSREKKESFPLTVTSAQKNPTAFYLCASSVTGKASYEQYFGPGTRLTVT.

The V gene is TRBV9, the J gene TRBJ1-1, with TRBD1 matching over 8 bases. Germline V lookup: CDR1 SGDLS, CDR2 YYNGEE. V lost 4 bases and J lost 9; bases outside the gene matches: 8. This CDR3 contains 13 residues. DNA for the CDR3: TGTGCCAGCAGCCAACCAAGGACAGGGCAAGCTTTCTTT. It codes for CASSQPRTGQAFF.

DNA for the CDR3: TGTGCCAGCAGTTCCGGGGGGGAGGGCTACACCTTC. Its translation is CASSSGGEGYTF. The genes are TRBV12-3 or TRBV12-4 and TRBJ1-2; possible D gene TRBD1, 5 bases. Trimming removed 4 bases from V and 8 bases from J, with 11 bases in between. This CDR3 has 12 residues.

This clonotype appeared a few times. The chain combines TRBV20-1 with TRBJ1-2; 8 bases match TRBD1. After removal of 5 bases from V and 6 bases from J, the junction contained 8 bases not matched to a gene. Per germline, CDR1 DFQATT and CDR2 SNEGSKA (reference sequence). There are 13 residues in the CDR3. CDR3 loop: CSAGNRGEDGYTF. The CDR3 nucleotides are TGCAGTGCTGGAAACAGGGGGGAGGATGGCTACACCTTC.

This chain joins TRBV10-3 and TRBJ2-6; D is unclear. The V gene lost 6 bases and the J gene lost 0 bases, with 6 bases spanning the gap. The CDR3 covers 14 residues. Germline V CDR1 and CDR2: ENHRY, SYGVKD. The CDR3 DNA follows: TGTGCCATCAGGGAATCCTCTGGGGCCAACGTCCTGACTTTC. Its translation: CAIRESSGANVLTF.

This clonotype occurred many times. V and J are TRBV10-3 and TRBJ2-5; the match to TRBD1 covers 9 bases. Per the germline V gene, CDR1 is ENHRY and CDR2 is SYGVKD. There are 13 residues in the CDR3. The V and J ends lost 11 bases and 4 bases, in that order; junction bases with no gene match: 8. In DNA, the CDR3 is TGTGCCGTATCCACAGGGGGCCGAGAGACCCAGTACTTC. Translating gives CAVSTGGRETQYF.

This clonotype was recorded many times. This chain connects TRBV5-8 to TRBJ1-2, with 7 bases identical to TRBD1. The V gene's germline CDR1 is SGHTS and CDR2 YDEGEE. The CDR3 runs to 12 residues. V lost 4 bases and J lost 7; bases outside the gene matches: 4. Written as DNA, the CDR3 is TGTGCCAGCAGCGTCGACAGGGCTGGCTACACCTTC. It translates to CASSVDRAGYTF.

The rearrangement uses TRBV27 and TRBJ2-7; TRBD1 matches at 10 bases. The CDR3 has 13 amino acids. Trimming removed 3 bases from V and 6 bases from J; junction bases left unmatched: 2. Germline assignment: CDR1 MNHEY and CDR2 SMNVEV (reference sequence). CDR3 amino acids: CASSFRTGGEQYF. In DNA, the CDR3 is TGTGCCAGCAGTTTTAGGACAGGGGGCGAGCAGTACTTC.

This clonotype was seen at least ten times. The rearrangement joins TRBV29-1 to TRBJ1-1; D gene unclear. Germline V gene data show CDR1 as SQVTM and CDR2 as ANQGSEA. V was trimmed by 6 bases and J by 11 bases, leaving 19 bases between them. This CDR3 contains 12 residues. CDR3 sequence: CSVTTAGSPAFF. In DNA form, the CDR3 reads TGCAGCGTGACGACCGCGGGGTCTCCGGCTTTCTTT. Combining the CDR3 with reference TRBV29-1 and TRBJ1-1 gives the whole variable domain SAVISQKPSRDICQRGTSLTIQCQVDSQVTMMFWYRQQPGQSLTLIATANQGSEATYESGFVIDKFPISRPNLTFSTLTVSNMSPEDSSIYLCSVTTAGSPAFFGQGTRLTVV.

V and J are TRBV7-3 and TRBJ1-6; a weak D match, TRBD1 (6 bases). Trimming shortened V by 11 bases and J by 10 bases, and 24 bases separated the two germline ends. CDR1 is SGHTA and CDR2 is FQGTGA in the germline V gene. The CDR3 runs to 15 residues. The CDR3 loop is CAWSVGRGVRSPLHF. The CDR3 DNA is TGTGCCTGGAGTGTCGGCAGGGGAGTAAGATCACCCCTCCACTTT.

There are many counts of this clonotype. The chain joins TRBV25-1 to TRBJ1-1; tentative D call: TRBD1 (6 bases). This CDR3 spans 11 amino acids. V lost 6 bases and J 6 bases, leaving 8 bases between the germline ends. Germline V gives CDR1 MGHDK, CDR2 SYGVNS. In DNA form, the CDR3 reads TGTGCCAGCAGGAGGACAGCTGAAGCTTTCTTT. Its translation is CASRRTAEAFF.

The chain is built from TRBV1 and TRBJ1-1; the table's D gene call, TRBD1, was not cross checked with the DNA. TRBV1 is assigned pseudogene status. This CDR3 comprises 12 residues. CDR3 region: CTSSQVPLEAFF. In DNA, the CDR3 is TGCACCAGCAGCCAAGTGCCCCTCGAAGCTTTCTTT.

The rearrangement links TRBV19 to TRBJ2-7, with TRBD1 matching 7 bases. Trimming took 9 bases from V and 3 from J; bases not matched to a gene: 11. Germline V CDR1 and CDR2: LNHDA, SQIVND (reference sequence). The CDR3 is 14 amino acids. CDR3 amino acids: CARYRDSPLYEQYF. DNA of the CDR3: TGTGCCAGATACCGGGACAGTCCCCTCTACGAGCAGTACTTC.

Many counts were recorded for this clonotype. The rearrangement links TRBV12-3 or TRBV12-4 to TRBJ1-6, with D uncertain. V lost 6 bases and J lost 6, with 9 bases in between. CDR3 length: 13 amino acids. The CDR3 is CASRWTSNSPLHF. The CDR3 region has the DNA TGTGCCAGCAGGTGGACGTCTAATTCACCCCTCCACTTT.

The chain joins TRBV7-9 to TRBJ2-2; D is possibly TRBD1 or TRBD2 (7 bases each). Germline CDR1 SEHNR, CDR2 FQNEAQ (reference sequence). V dropped 3 bases and J dropped 7 bases, with 12 bases sitting between them. There are 14 residues in the CDR3. The CDR3 sequence: CASSLGGGHGELFF. DNA of the CDR3: TGTGCCAGCAGCTTGGGAGGGGGCCACGGGGAGCTGTTTTTT.

This clonotype was observed a few times. The J gene is TRBJ1-4, the V gene TRBV12-3 or TRBV12-4; D gene ambiguous. CDR3 length equals 12 residues. V was cut by 3 bases and J by 7 bases, with 6 bases left in between. CDR3 loop: CASSFESEKLFF. CDR3 in DNA: TGTGCCAGCAGTTTCGAAAGTGAAAAACTGTTTTTT.

The chain employs TRBV5-1 and TRBJ2-2; perhaps TRBD1 as D (6 bases). The CDR3 totals 14 residues. In germline, CDR1 is SGHRS, CDR2 YFSETQ. Deletions cut 4 bases from V and 6 bases from J, with 13 bases between. The CDR3 region has the DNA TGCGCCAGCAGCAAATTAGGACAGCCCGGGGAGCTGTTTTTT. This codes for CASSKLGQPGELFF.

The CDR3, as DNA: TGTGCCAGCAGTTACGACAGATACACGAACACCGGGGAGCTGTTTTTT. The encoded protein is CASSYDRYTNTGELFF. The chain employs TRBV25-1 and TRBJ2-2; D possibly corresponds to TRBD1 (5 bases). The V end lost 5 bases, the J end lost 0 bases, and 13 bases lay between the germline ends. The V gene's germline CDR1 is MGHDK and CDR2 SYGVNS. The CDR3 contains 16 residues.

This clonotype was seen at least ten times. The CDR3 bases are TGTGCCACCAGCAGTTCCCGGGCTCGGGCGTACCAAGAGACCCAGTACTTC. Its protein is CATSSSRARAYQETQYF. The genes are TRBV15 and TRBJ2-5; the D is unclear. The germline V and J ends were trimmed by 3 bases and 0 bases, with 17 bases remaining between them. CDR3 length equals 17 residues. Germline V lookup: CDR1 LNHNV, CDR2 YYDKDF (reference sequence).

This chain joins TRBV6-4 and TRBJ1-1; D is unresolved. The V gene lost 6 bases and the J gene lost 0 bases, with 26 bases spanning the gap. Per the germline V gene, CDR1 is MRHNA and CDR2 is SNTAGT. CDR3 length: 19 residues. The CDR3 nucleotides read TGTGCCAGCAGGGGTAGGATCAGCCCAAAGGGAGTCTTGAACACTGAAGCTTTCTTT. This sequence encodes CASRGRISPKGVLNTEAFF.

This clonotype has only a few counts. CDR3 DNA sequence: TGCGCCAGCAGCTTGGAAGGGTTGGATGGCTACACCTTC. This codes for CASSLEGLDGYTF. The chain links TRBV5-1 to TRBJ1-2; no clear D gene. Trimming left V 0 bases short and J 6 bases short, with 9 bases between. The CDR3 totals 13 residues. Germline loops: CDR1 SGHRS, CDR2 YFSETQ.

This chain connects TRBV24-1 to TRBJ1-2; 8 bases match TRBD1. The trim removed 3 bases at V and 7 bases at J, leaving 3 bases unmatched. The CDR3 loop spans 13 amino acids. Per germline, CDR1 KGHDR and CDR2 SFDVKD. The CDR3 spells CATSDRQGFGYTF. The CDR3 coding sequence is TGTGCCACCAGTGATCGACAGGGGTTTGGCTACACCTTC.

The chain is built from TRBV11-2 and TRBJ1-5, with a possible D match to TRBD1 (6 bases). CDR3 length equals 17 residues. Germline assignment: CDR1 SGHAT and CDR2 FQNNGV. Trimming removed 0 bases from V and 0 bases from J, with 12 bases in between. For the CDR3, the DNA is TGTGCCAGCAGCTTAGATTGGACAGAGAATAGCAATCAGCCCCAGCATTTT. This gives the protein CASSLDWTENSNQPQHF. Full variable domain (rest looked up from reference TRBV11-2 and TRBJ1-5): EAGVAQSPRYKIIEKRQSVAFWCNPISGHATLYWYQQILGQGPKLLIQFQNNGVVDDSQLPKDRFSAERLKGVDSTLKIQPAKLEDSAVYLCASSLDWTENSNQPQHFGDGTRLSIL.

The genes are TRBV25-1 and TRBJ1-1, with a possible D match to TRBD1 (6 bases). Trimming shortened V by 4 bases and J by 1 base, and 16 bases separated the two germline ends. CDR3 length equals 16 residues. Germline CDR1 is MGHDK and CDR2 is SYGVNS. This CDR3 is CASSASRGGPNTEAFF. In DNA form, the CDR3 reads TGTGCCAGCAGTGCTAGTCGGGGGGGGCCGAACACTGAAGCTTTCTTT.

The chain joins TRBV12-3 or TRBV12-4 to TRBJ2-5; D is unresolved. V lost 3 bases, J lost 1 base, and 6 bases lay in between. The CDR3 is made up of 13 amino acids. The CDR3 coding sequence is TGTGCCAGCAGTTTTCAGAGCCAAGAGACCCAGTACTTC. It specifies CASSFQSQETQYF.

The J gene is TRBJ2-6, the V gene TRBV11-2; 7 bases fit TRBD2. Per the germline V gene, CDR1 is SGHAT and CDR2 is FQNNGV. This CDR3 region has 17 residues. The V gene end was trimmed by 1 base and the J gene end by 0 bases; junction bases not matched to a gene: 3. CDR3 in DNA: TGTGCCAGCAGCTTAGCGAGCGGGAACTCTGGGGCCAACGTCCTGACTTTC. Protein sequence: CASSLASGNSGANVLTF.

A few counts support this clonotype. This chain joins TRBV11-2 and TRBJ2-5; perhaps D is TRBD1 or TRBD2 (5 bases each). The CDR3 extends over 17 amino acids. CDR1 is SGHAT, CDR2 FQNNGV, per germline. The V end was cut by 4 bases, the J end by 2 bases, with 20 bases between. The CDR3 reads CASSSLRGTGLQETQYF. CDR3 DNA: TGTGCCAGCAGCTCCTTACGGGGCACTGGCCTACAAGAGACCCAGTACTTC.